This is a list of T cell receptor beta chains from one sample in a study of blood T cell repertoires in COVID-19. TCRdb keeps only in-frame clones here, not all; method: immunoSEQ multiplex PCR. This sample yields 140,000 to 150,000 clones, of which 80% to 85% are seen a single time; about 40% belongs to the top ten. Sample: peripheral blood. These TCRs come from a human donor in a cohort sampled during active COVID-19. CDR3s leave out the opening cysteine and the closing phenylalanine or tryptophan. A D gene is named only where the DNA matches it firmly.

ASSPDRAGANVLT TRBV19 TRBD1 TRBJ2-6
ASSLSRPRGEQY TRBV27 . TRBJ2-7
ASSRGDLDRAKTQY TRBV5-1 TRBD1 TRBJ2-5
ACDRGDLSSYEQY TRBV5-5 TRBD1 TRBJ2-7
ASSPQGYGYT TRBV3-1/TRBV3-2 . TRBJ1-2
ASSLEGLAGGTGELF TRBV7-7 TRBD2 TRBJ2-2
ASSHASRRDRLGNEQF TRBV14 TRBD1 TRBJ2-1
ASTQGRGNNEQF TRBV6-5 TRBD1 TRBJ2-1
ASSSLWAGTGDYEQY TRBV11-2 TRBD1 TRBJ2-7
ASPGQGPYEQY TRBV2 TRBD1 TRBJ2-7
ASTKGPGANVLT TRBV16 . TRBJ2-6
ASSPGSGNTIY TRBV11-3 . TRBJ1-3
ASSLRQGYEQF TRBV6-5 TRBD1 TRBJ2-1
ASQGQGASQPQH TRBV19 TRBD1 TRBJ1-5
ASSGTGHEKLF TRBV28 TRBD1 TRBJ1-4
ASSLTVNYGYT TRBV12-3/TRBV12-4 . TRBJ1-2
ASSFAGANGANVLT TRBV5-5 . TRBJ2-6
ASSPGQGFYGYT TRBV6-4 TRBD1 TRBJ1-2
ASREGGNTEAF TRBV7-9 . TRBJ1-1
ASSQTSGGTLSYEQY TRBV7-2 TRBD2 TRBJ2-7
ASSLALWGHSMNTEAF TRBV5-8 . TRBJ1-1
ASSQGGNQPQH TRBV11-3 TRBD1 TRBJ1-5